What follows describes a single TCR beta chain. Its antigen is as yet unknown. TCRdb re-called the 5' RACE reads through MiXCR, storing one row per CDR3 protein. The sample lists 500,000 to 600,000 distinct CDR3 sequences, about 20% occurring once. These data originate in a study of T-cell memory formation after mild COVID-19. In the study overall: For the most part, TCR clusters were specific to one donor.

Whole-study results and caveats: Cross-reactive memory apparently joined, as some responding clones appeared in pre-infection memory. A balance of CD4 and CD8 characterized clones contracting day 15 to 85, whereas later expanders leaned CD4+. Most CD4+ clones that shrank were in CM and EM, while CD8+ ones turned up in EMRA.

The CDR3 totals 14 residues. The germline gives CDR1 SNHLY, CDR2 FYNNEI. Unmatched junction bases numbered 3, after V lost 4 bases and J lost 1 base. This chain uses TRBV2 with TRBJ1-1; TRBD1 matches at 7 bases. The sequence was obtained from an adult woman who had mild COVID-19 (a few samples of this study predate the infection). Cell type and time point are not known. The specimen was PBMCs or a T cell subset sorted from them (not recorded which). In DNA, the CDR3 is TGTGCCAGCAGTGGGACAGGCGGGAACACTGAAGCTTTCTTT. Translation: CASSGTGGNTEAFF.